The clone carrying this T cell receptor beta chain has a single count. Its antigen remains unidentified. CD4+CD127+ cells were sorted as the conventional CD4 T cells. Here immunoSEQ multiplex PCR was the method, and the copy in TCRdb shows in-frame clones only, minus some. The repertoire has about 25,000 clones, nearly 97% of them found once; the top ten carry about 0.25%. This CDR3 contains 15 residues. Germline V lookup: CDR1 MNHNY, CDR2 SVGAGI (reference sequence). J lost 0 bases, V lost 6 bases, and 3 bases had no gene match. The sample comes from a study of B cell selection in AIRE deficiency. Study-wide findings and caveats: Shared Treg sequences were biased toward short CDR3s with few non-templated nucleotide insertions. About 31% of healthy-donor shared Treg TCRbeta sequences appeared in patient Tconv cells. Only TCRbeta was sequenced; roughly two fifths of shared healthy Treg sequences appeared in Tconv.

The gene calls are TRBV6-6 and TRBJ1-3; 9 bases are shared with TRBD1. This TCR derives from a human donor in good health. Sequenced input: CD4+CD127+ conventional T cells sorted from PBMCs. CDR3 region: CASRTGGDSGNTIYF. CDR3 sequence (DNA): TGTGCCAGCAGAACAGGGGGCGACTCTGGAAACACCATATATTTT.